Below are 20 T cell receptor beta chains sequenced from a single sample in a study of T-cell reconstitution after alpha-beta-depleted transplantation in children. Unique molecular identifiers featured in how the TCRbeta library was prepared. TCRdb independently ran MiXCR on the PCR reads; one entry per CDR3 protein. The sample shows around 380,000 distinct CDR3 sequences, approximately 10% of them seen only once. The starting material was PBMCs from the stem cell graft donor, obtained from the stem cell graft. These receptor sequences come from a human donor who donated a stem cell graft to a child with acute myeloid leukemia.

Many counts were recorded for this clonotype. The CDR3 protein is CASSEQGQGHSAQYF. In DNA, the CDR3 is TGTGCCAGCAGTGAACAGGGACAGGGCCATTCGGCCCAGTACTTC. The V gene is TRBV25-1, the J gene TRBJ2-5; TRBD1 aligns across 9 bases. V lost 2 bases, J lost 9 bases, and 10 bases stayed unmatched. The germline V gene encodes CDR1 MGHDK and CDR2 SYGVNS. The CDR3 has 15 residues. Full variable domain (remainder filled in from reference TRBV25-1 and TRBJ2-5): EADIYQTPRYLVIGTGKKITLECSQTMGHDKMYWYQQDPGMELHLIHYSYGVNSTEKGDLSSESTVSRIRTEHFPLTLESARPSHTSQYLCASSEQGQGHSAQYFGPGTRLLVL.

This clonotype was counted at least ten times. The CDR3 region is CASSPDQETQYF. Written as DNA, the CDR3 is TGCGCCAGCAGCCCGGACCAAGAGACCCAGTACTTC. The chain has TRBV5-1 and TRBJ2-5; D is unclear. V lost 4 bases to trimming and J lost 0 bases, with 4 bases between them. The CDR3 extends over 12 amino acids. Germline assignment: CDR1 SGHRS and CDR2 YFSETQ.

The chain combines TRBV12-3 or TRBV12-4 with TRBJ1-1, with D possibly being TRBD1 (5 bases). The CDR3 sequence is 15 residues long. V dropped 2 bases and J dropped 6 bases, with 16 bases sitting between them. CDR3 nucleotide sequence: TGTGCCAGCAGTTTATATGCGGGACGGGCCGCTGAAGCTTTCTTT. It codes for CASSLYAGRAAEAFF.

In the case of this clonotype: An end of the junction differs from the germline gene, which may be a read error. The chain links TRBV6-1 to TRBJ2-3; TRBD1 matches 8 bases. CDR1 is MNHNS, CDR2 SASEGT, per germline. This CDR3 region has 15 residues. CDR3 coding DNA: TGTGCCAGCAGTGAAGGGACAGGGAGGACAGATACGCACTATTTT. Translation gives CASSEGTGRTDTHYF.

The chain combines TRBV4-1 with TRBJ2-3, with 12 bases that match TRBD1. The germline CDR1 and CDR2 sequences are MGHRA and YSYEKL. This CDR3 region has 16 residues. Losses at the gene ends were 10 bases for V and 7 bases for J; bases not matched to a gene: 15. CDR3 loop: CATSLTGTGGANTQYF. In nucleotides, the CDR3 is TGCGCCACTTCCCTCACCGGGACAGGGGGCGCGAATACGCAGTATTTT.

The chain carries TRBV7-8 and TRBJ2-1; 10 nucleotides align to TRBD2. V lost 6 bases and J lost 13; bases outside the gene matches: 15. Germline CDR1 is SGHVS and CDR2 is FQNEAQ. The CDR3 length is 15 residues. As DNA, the CDR3 is TGTGCCAGCAGTCGAACCCTGACTAGCGGGCCTCTTCAGTTCTTC. Translating gives CASSRTLTSGPLQFF.

In its sample, this clonotype was seen a few times. This chain uses TRBV7-2 with TRBJ2-5, with TRBD2 matching 12 bases. This CDR3 spans 17 amino acids. V lost 5 bases, J lost 1 base, and 8 bases stayed unmatched. Germline CDR1 and CDR2: SGHTA and FQGNSA. In DNA form, the CDR3 reads TGTGCCAGCAGCCTCGTCCCGGGACTAGCGGGCCAAGAGACCCAGTACTTC. It is translated as CASSLVPGLAGQETQYF.

This chain uses TRBV20-1 with TRBJ1-5; no clear D gene. The ends were cut back, 4 bases at V and 2 bases at J, with 12 bases in the middle. Looked up from germline, CDR1 is DFQATT and CDR2 is SNEGSKA (reference sequence). The CDR3 is 14 residues long. CDR3 sequence: CSAMNPRGNQPQHF. The CDR3 region has the DNA TGCAGTGCTATGAATCCAAGGGGCAATCAGCCCCAGCATTTT.

CDR3 nucleotide sequence: TGTGCCACCAGTGATCGGGCCCAAGGTAATGAAAAACTGTTTTTT. This encodes CATSDRAQGNEKLFF. The chain has TRBV24-1 and TRBJ1-4; no clear D. Germline V CDR1 and CDR2: KGHDR, SFDVKD. With 3 bases removed from V and 4 bases from J, the gap between germline ends came to 11 bases. The CDR3 sequence is 15 residues long.

This clonotype has only a few counts. The gene calls are TRBV12-3 or TRBV12-4 and TRBJ2-7; TRBD1 is a possible D gene (6 bases). Trimming shortened V by 3 bases and J by 2 bases, and 14 bases separated the two germline ends. The CDR3 has 15 residues. The CDR3 DNA sequence: TGTGCCAGCAGTTTCGGGACACCAACCACCTACGAGCAGTACTTC. Translating gives CASSFGTPTTYEQYF.

The V and J genes are TRBV19 and TRBJ1-5; possibly TRBD1 for D (5 bases). Germline lookup yields CDR1 LNHDA and CDR2 SQIVND (reference sequence). Between the trimmed V and J ends, which lost 10 bases and 0 bases, there was a span of 19 bases. The CDR3 has 16 amino acids. This CDR3 is CATHPQGDYSNQPQHF. CDR3 coding DNA: TGTGCCACCCACCCGCAGGGAGATTATAGCAATCAGCCCCAGCATTTT.

In its sample, this clonotype was seen a few times. The rearrangement joins TRBV10-3 to TRBJ2-6, with D perhaps TRBD1 (5 bases). CDR3 size: 17 residues. Trimming shortened V by 10 bases and J by 1 base, and 20 bases separated the two germline ends. Germline CDR1 reads ENHRY; CDR2 reads SYGVKD. CDR3 bases: TGTGCCACCCGAGATGTGGGGCCACTATCTGGGGCCAACGTCCTGACTTTC. Its translation: CATRDVGPLSGANVLTF.

The chain couples TRBV5-1 to TRBJ1-4; 9 bases agree with TRBD1. Per germline, CDR1 SGHRS and CDR2 YFSETQ. Unmatched junction bases numbered 4, after V lost 2 bases and J lost 8 bases. There are 14 residues in the CDR3. Written as DNA, the CDR3 is TGCGCCAGCAGCTTCGGGACAGGGTACGAAAAACTGTTTTTT. It is translated as CASSFGTGYEKLFF. The complete variable domain, with remaining parts taken from reference TRBV5-1 and TRBJ1-4, reads KAGVTQTPRYLIKTRGQQVTLSCSPISGHRSVSWYQQTPGQGLQFLFEYFSETQRNKGNFPGRFSGRQFSNSRSEMNVSTLELGDSALYLCASSFGTGYEKLFFGSGTQLSVL.

This clonotype was found a few times. The rearrangement joins TRBV4-1 to TRBJ1-3; TRBD1 agrees at 8 bases. Per the germline V gene, CDR1 is MGHRA and CDR2 is YSYEKL. The CDR3 is made up of 16 amino acids. V lost 1 base to trimming and J lost 4 bases; unmatched junction nucleotides: 6. CDR3 sequence: CASSQVGAGGGNTIYF. The CDR3, as DNA: TGCGCCAGCAGCCAAGTAGGGGCAGGGGGCGGAAACACCATATATTTT.

V and J are TRBV5-1 and TRBJ1-6; 7 bases align to TRBD1. The CDR3 covers 16 residues. CDR1 and CDR2 (germline): SGHRS, YFSETQ. The V and J ends lost 3 bases and 0 bases, in that order; junction bases with no gene match: 3. CDR3 in amino acids: CASSWGQSSYNSPLHF. As DNA, the CDR3 is TGCGCCAGCAGCTGGGGACAGAGCTCCTATAATTCACCCCTCCACTTT. Supplemented by reference TRBV5-1 and TRBJ1-6, the full variable domain reads KAGVTQTPRYLIKTRGQQVTLSCSPISGHRSVSWYQQTPGQGLQFLFEYFSETQRNKGNFPGRFSGRQFSNSRSEMNVSTLELGDSALYLCASSWGQSSYNSPLHFGNGTRLTVT.

This chain joins TRBV7-2 and TRBJ2-2; the match to TRBD2 covers 10 bases. This CDR3 contains 16 residues. Germline V gene sequence: CDR1 SGHTA, CDR2 FQGNSA. V dropped 3 bases and J dropped 6; count of bases not matched to a gene: 7. CDR3 sequence: CASSFRQRGGPGELFF. As DNA, the CDR3 is TGTGCCAGCAGCTTCCGGCAGCGGGGGGGCCCCGGGGAGCTGTTTTTT.

This clonotype was seen a handful of times. The V call is TRBV7-9, the J call TRBJ2-1; 8 bases are a match to TRBD2. The J segment lost 3 bases and the V segment lost 5 bases, leaving 12 bases of the junction unmatched. Germline V gives CDR1 SEHNR, CDR2 FQNEAQ (reference sequence). CDR3 size: 17 residues. CDR3: CASSPRTSRGSYNEQFF. The DNA of the CDR3 is TGTGCCAGCAGCCCTCGGACTAGCCGAGGGAGCTACAATGAGCAGTTCTTC.

The table lists this clonotype with a few counts. CDR3 in DNA: TGTGCCAGCAGCTTACTCGGGAAGAGAGAGACCCAGTACTTC. This encodes CASSLLGKRETQYF. The chain is built from TRBV7-6 and TRBJ2-5; D perhaps matches TRBD2 (5 bases). CDR1 is SGHVS and CDR2 is FNYEAQ in the germline V gene. Trimming took 2 bases from V and 4 from J, leaving 11 bases between them. This CDR3 has 14 amino acids. The full variable domain, its missing parts supplied by reference TRBV7-6 and TRBJ2-5, is GAGVSQSPRYKVTKRGQDVALRCDPISGHVSLYWYRQALGQGPEFLTYFNYEAQQDKSGLPNDRFSAERPEGSISTLTIQRTEQRDSAMYRCASSLLGKRETQYFGPGTRLLVL.

This clonotype has a count of ten or more. This sequence joins TRBV12-3 or TRBV12-4 and TRBJ2-5; 11 nucleotides match TRBD2. The CDR3 spans 15 residues. Germline trimming cut 6 bases from V and 4 bases from J; bases unmatched to any gene: 7. For the CDR3, the DNA is TGTGCCAGCAGCCTAACCGGGACTAGCGGAGAGACCCAGTACTTC. Residues: CASSLTGTSGETQYF.

The chain has TRBV5-1 and TRBJ2-6, with D perhaps TRBD1 (5 bases). The V end was cut by 3 bases, the J end by 2 bases, with 15 bases between. This CDR3 has 17 residues. CDR1 SGHRS and CDR2 YFSETQ come from the germline V gene. CDR3 sequence reads: CASSWWGELTGANVLTF. CDR3 nucleotide sequence: TGCGCCAGCAGCTGGTGGGGCGAACTCACTGGGGCCAACGTCCTGACTTTC.